This TCR beta chain is drawn from a study of T cell repertoires in cytomegalovirus infection. Study context: CMV epitopes in the study were HLA-C-restricted (recently identified) and HLA-B-restricted (well studied). It can be stated that public TCR beta signatures indicated CMV infection as well as a matching HLA type.

As to this clonotype: Its antigen remains unknown.

The J segment lost 3 bases and the V segment lost 4 bases, leaving 6 bases of the junction unmatched. The CDR3 runs to 14 residues. From germline, CDR1 is SGHNT and CDR2 YYREEE (reference sequence). TCRdb re-analysed the reads in MiXCR, keeping a single row per CDR3 protein. The sample has roughly 920,000 distinct CDR3 sequences, 30% to 40% seen once. Findings and limits, study-wide: Frequencies of public TCR beta families were cumulated, and this identified carriers of CMV plus the relevant HLA.

The material was cultured CD8+ T cells from PBMCs, obtained from culture after CMV antigen stimulation. The genes are TRBV5-4 and TRBJ2-7; 8 nucleotides agree with TRBD2. The source of this sequence is a human donor in good health (CMV status not recorded). Some clones in this sample may be carry-over from other donors' samples. The CDR3 is CASSAGLGVYEQYV. DNA of the CDR3: TGTGCCAGCAGCGCGGGACTAGGGGTCTACGAGCAGTACGTC.